The 21 T cell receptor beta chains below come from one sample, sequenced in a study of Tregs in tolerant kidney transplant recipients. Libraries were prepared by immunoSEQ multiplex PCR; TCRdb keeps only in-frame clonotypes and omits some of them. The sample carries some 110,000 clones, roughly 92% recorded once. Sequenced input: CD4+ T cells from blood. These receptors came from a human donor in good health.

This chain links TRBV21-1 with TRBJ2-7; TRBD2 was called by the table and not checked on the DNA. TRBV21-1 is listed as a pseudogene. CDR3 length: 22 residues. In DNA form, the CDR3 reads TGTGCCAGCAGCCTCTTTCCAGTTCGCCTAGCGGGGACCTACCAACCCTACTACGAGCAGTACTTC. Translation gives CASSLFPVRLAGTYQPYYEQYF.

This rearrangement joins TRBV7-6 to TRBJ1-4; no clear D. Trimming took 1 base from V and 5 from J, leaving 11 bases between them. CDR3 length equals 15 residues. The germline CDR1 and CDR2 sequences are SGHVS and FNYEAQ. The CDR3 nucleotides read TGTGCCAGCAGCTTAGGTTCACACAAAAATGAAAAACTGTTTTTT. Translated, it gives CASSLGSHKNEKLFF.

This chain connects TRBV6-1 to TRBJ1-4; 9 bases are a match to TRBD1. The V segment lost 6 bases and the J segment 11 bases; nucleotides outside the gene matches: 10. Germline V gene data show CDR1 as MNHNS and CDR2 as SASEGT. This CDR3 is 14 amino acids long. The CDR3 nucleotides read TGTGCCAGCAGGTCCGGGACAGGGATGACGAAACTGTTTTTT. It codes for CASRSGTGMTKLFF.

The chain has TRBV15 and TRBJ1-2; the D is unclear. The germline V and J ends were trimmed by 2 bases and 9 bases, with 10 bases remaining between them. The germline gives CDR1 LNHNV, CDR2 YYDKDF (reference sequence). This CDR3 is 12 amino acids long. Written as DNA, the CDR3 is TGTGCCACCAGCAGAACGGGGTTTAGCTACACCTTC. Translated: CATSRTGFSYTF. Full variable domain (rest looked up from reference TRBV15 and TRBJ1-2): DAMVIQNPRYQVTQFGKPVTLSCSQTLNHNVMYWYQQKSSQAPKLLFHYYDKDFNNEADTPDNFQSRRPNTSFCFLDIRSPGLGDTAMYLCATSRTGFSYTFGSGTRLTVV.

This clone appeared once. The gene calls are TRBV7-2 and TRBJ2-1; 14 bases line up with TRBD2. The J segment lost 10 bases and the V segment lost 5 bases, leaving 7 bases of the junction unmatched. This CDR3 has 15 amino acids. Per germline, CDR1 SGHTA and CDR2 FQGNSA. The CDR3 protein is CASSLTSGGAREQFF. The CDR3 DNA reads TGTGCCAGCAGCCTGACTAGCGGGGGGGCCCGGGAGCAGTTCTTC.

The CDR3 protein is CASSYSWRGTTDTQYF. The CDR3 DNA reads as TGTGCCAGCAGTTACTCCTGGCGGGGCACCACAGATACGCAGTATTTT. The chain combines TRBV6-5 with TRBJ2-3; a possible D gene is TRBD2 (6 bases). CDR3 length equals 16 residues. V shed 0 bases and J shed 2 bases, with 12 bases lying between them. The germline V gene encodes CDR1 MNHEY and CDR2 SVGAGI.

The gene calls are TRBV6-1 and TRBJ2-3; possible D gene TRBD2, 5 bases. CDR3 length equals 14 residues. V lost 8 bases, J lost 6 bases, and 18 bases lay in between. Germline V gene lookup returns CDR1 MNHNS and CDR2 SASEGT. The CDR3 sequence: CASVTGYTQDTQYF. In DNA, the CDR3 is TGTGCCAGCGTCACGGGGTATACACAGGATACGCAGTATTTT.

This clone was recorded only once. The chain joins TRBV7-6 to TRBJ2-5, with TRBD2 as a possible D gene (5 bases). CDR3 size: 17 residues. Germline values: CDR1 SGHVS, CDR2 FNYEAQ. V lost 0 bases and J 6 bases, leaving 20 bases between the germline ends. CDR3 DNA: TGTGCCAGCAGCTTAGCAGGTCGCGTCCAGCGAGGGCAGACCCAGTACTTC. Its translation is CASSLAGRVQRGQTQYF.

The genes are TRBV5-1 and TRBJ1-4; TRBD1 is a possible D gene (5 bases). Germline V gene lookup returns CDR1 SGHRS and CDR2 YFSETQ. The CDR3 has 15 amino acids. Trimming removed 0 bases at V and 4 bases at J, with 10 bases between. The DNA for the CDR3 is TGCGCCAGCAGCTTGGCCTCGGGGGTTAATGAAAAACTGTTTTTT. It encodes CASSLASGVNEKLFF.

This chain links TRBV14 with TRBJ2-1, with 7 bases that match TRBD1. The CDR3 contains 15 residues. V shed 6 bases, J shed 6 bases, and the junction held 11 bases outside the gene matches. Germline CDR1 is SGHDN and CDR2 is FVKESK. In DNA, the CDR3 is TGTGCCAGCAGGGCGAGGGGGCCGGGTTTCAATGAGCAGTTCTTC. Protein sequence: CASRARGPGFNEQFF.

The chain has TRBV7-9 and TRBJ2-2; 8 bases are shared with TRBD2. After removal of 6 bases from V and 6 bases from J, the junction contained 9 bases not matched to a gene. CDR1 SEHNR and CDR2 FQNEAQ come from the germline V gene (reference sequence). This CDR3 contains 15 residues. The CDR3 loop is CASSGIRGGSGELFF. CDR3 nucleotides: TGTGCCAGCAGTGGGATCCGGGGGGGCTCCGGGGAGCTGTTTTTT.

The genes are TRBV5-1 and TRBJ2-5; D unclear. CDR1 and CDR2 from the germline V gene are SGHRS and YFSETQ. The CDR3 sequence is 14 residues long. Deletions cut 4 bases from V and 3 bases from J, with 13 bases between. This CDR3 reads CASSPNRVEETQYF. In DNA, the CDR3 is TGCGCCAGCAGCCCGAATAGGGTGGAAGAGACCCAGTACTTC.

This clone appeared once. The chain couples TRBV9 to TRBJ1-3; D not resolved. V lost 4 bases and J lost 8, with 13 bases in between. This CDR3 has 13 residues. The germline V gene has CDR1 SGDLS and CDR2 YYNGEE. The CDR3 bases are TGTGCCAGCAGCCCTCGGGCCAGAGACACCATATATTTT. Amino acids: CASSPRARDTIYF. Based on the CDR3 plus reference TRBV9 and TRBJ1-3, the full variable domain is DSGVTQTPKHLITATGQRVTLRCSPRSGDLSVYWYQQSLDQGLQFLIQYYNGEERAKGNILERFSAQQFPDLHSELNLSSLELGDSALYFCASSPRARDTIYFGEGSWLTVV.

The CDR3 DNA reads TGTGCCAGCAGCCCCAGGGAGAACACCGGGGAGCTGTTTTTT. Translation: CASSPRENTGELFF. The chain is built from TRBV11-3 and TRBJ2-2, with D maybe TRBD1 (5 bases). V lost 5 bases to trimming and J lost 1 base, with 8 bases between them. The CDR3 covers 14 residues. Germline CDR1 and CDR2: SGHNT and YENEEA.

The V and J genes are TRBV4-2 and TRBJ2-3, with 15 bases that match TRBD2. This CDR3 has 17 residues. V shed 4 bases and J 2 bases; nucleotides not matched to a gene: 4. Per germline, CDR1 LGHNA and CDR2 YNFKEQ. The CDR3 is CASSPRTSGGDTDTQYF. The CDR3 DNA sequence: TGTGCCAGCAGCCCGAGGACTAGCGGGGGGGACACAGATACGCAGTATTTT.

The CDR3: CASRSPSDTEAFF. CDR3 DNA sequence: TGTGCCAGCAGATCTCCCTCGGACACTGAAGCTTTCTTT. The chain uses TRBV27 and TRBJ1-1, with unresolved D. Trimming removed 6 bases from V and 3 bases from J, with 11 bases in between. This CDR3 comprises 13 residues. Germline CDR1 is MNHEY and CDR2 is SMNVEV (reference sequence).

This chain connects TRBV6-1 to TRBJ1-1; the D gene is possibly TRBD1 (6 bases). Trimming shortened V by 1 base and J by 1 base, and 7 bases separated the two germline ends. The CDR3 is 14 amino acids. Per germline, CDR1 MNHNS and CDR2 SASEGT. The CDR3 DNA reads TGTGCCAGCAGTGAAGGGGGACAGAACACTGAAGCTTTCTTT. Residues: CASSEGGQNTEAFF.

CDR3 sequence: CASSVGATGANVLTF. CDR3 DNA: TGTGCCAGCAGCGTAGGAGCGACTGGGGCCAACGTCCTGACTTTC. The V and J genes are TRBV9 and TRBJ2-6; no reliable D call. Germline CDR1 and CDR2: SGDLS and YYNGEE. Trimming took 0 bases from V and 2 from J, leaving 6 bases between them. This CDR3 spans 15 amino acids.

This clone has just a few counts. CDR3 protein: CASSNRNSYEQYF. The CDR3 nucleotides are TGTGCCAGCAGTAACAGGAATTCCTACGAGCAGTACTTC. The J gene is TRBJ2-7, the V gene TRBV6-6, with a weak D call TRBD1 (5 bases). Germline CDR1 reads MNHNY; CDR2 reads SVGAGI (reference sequence). There are 13 residues in the CDR3. V lost 5 bases and J 1 base, leaving 9 bases between the germline ends.

The rearrangement links TRBV5-1 to TRBJ2-7, with D tentatively TRBD2 (6 bases). Trimming took off 5 bases at V and 4 bases at J, with 10 bases between the two ends. This CDR3 has 12 amino acids. The V gene's germline CDR1 is SGHRS and CDR2 YFSETQ. The DNA for the CDR3 is TGCGCCAGCAGTGGGGGGAGGTACGAGCAGTACTTC. Translating gives CASSGGRYEQYF.

The rearrangement joins TRBV29-1 to TRBJ2-1; possibly TRBD1 for D (6 bases). The CDR3 has 16 residues. V dropped 2 bases and J dropped 4 bases, with 18 bases sitting between them. Germline V gene sequence: CDR1 SQVTM, CDR2 ANQGSEA. The CDR3 sequence: CSVELGKGGNYNEQFF. The CDR3 region has the DNA TGCAGCGTTGAATTAGGTAAAGGGGGTAATTACAATGAGCAGTTCTTC.